This T cell receptor beta chain was profiled in a study of CD8+ T cells in alopecia areata. At the level of the study: The protocol delivered tofacitinib for 6 to 18 months, then withdrew it for 6 months.

Treatment meaning: oral pan-JAK inhibitor, 5-10 mg twice daily. Sorted populations comprised CD4+ and CD8+ T cells obtained from PBMCs. The CDR3 is made up of 16 amino acids. Germline V gene data show CDR1 as MGHRA and CDR2 as YSYEKL. Trimming at V came to 2 bases and at J to 6 bases, leaving 9 bases not matched to a gene. Study-level points and caveats: How baseline CD8+ expansion relates to response remains uncertain (there was one nonresponder). In patients, TCRs were shared less clearly than in mice, and HLA may possibly be involved.

Extraction of RNA preceded its reverse transcription into cDNA, which served as the sequencing template. Libraries were prepared by immunoSEQ multiplex PCR; TCRdb keeps only in-frame clonotypes and omits some of them. The sample records over 70,000 clones, approximately 72% being singletons. For this clone: Its antigen remains unidentified.

This TCR derives from a human donor with alopecia areata. The chain is built from TRBV4-1 and TRBJ2-1; 8 nucleotides line up with TRBD2. The sequencing used CD8+ T cells sorted from blood, collected at week 24, from a patient treated with tofacitinib. The CDR3 loop reads CASSQITGTSGNEQFF. CDR3 DNA: TGCGCCAGCAGCCAAATCACCGGGACTAGTGGCAATGAGCAGTTCTTC.